This T cell receptor beta chain was found in a study of early T cells in non-severe SARS-CoV-2 infection. Study-level background: Sequencing was performed on bulk RNA from unsorted whole blood, leaving chains unpaired.

The CDR3 spans 18 residues. Germline CDR1 and CDR2: SGHAT and FQNNGV. The ends were cut back, 0 bases at V and 1 base at J, with 18 bases in the middle. This clonotype was detected a few times. TCRdb re-called the 5' RACE reads with MiXCR, one entry per CDR3 protein. The sample records roughly 48,000 distinct CDR3 sequences, about 4.2% being singletons. The sequence derives from an adult who was a healthcare worker with PCR-confirmed SARS-CoV-2 infection or an uninfected control (not recorded which). The rearrangement links TRBV11-2 to TRBJ2-5; TRBD2 might be the D (6 bases). Sequencing was done on a sample of whole blood. The CDR3 is CASSLDQGGLPSQETQYF. CDR3 sequence (DNA): TGTGCCAGCAGCTTAGATCAGGGAGGACTGCCTAGCCAAGAGACCCAGTACTTC.